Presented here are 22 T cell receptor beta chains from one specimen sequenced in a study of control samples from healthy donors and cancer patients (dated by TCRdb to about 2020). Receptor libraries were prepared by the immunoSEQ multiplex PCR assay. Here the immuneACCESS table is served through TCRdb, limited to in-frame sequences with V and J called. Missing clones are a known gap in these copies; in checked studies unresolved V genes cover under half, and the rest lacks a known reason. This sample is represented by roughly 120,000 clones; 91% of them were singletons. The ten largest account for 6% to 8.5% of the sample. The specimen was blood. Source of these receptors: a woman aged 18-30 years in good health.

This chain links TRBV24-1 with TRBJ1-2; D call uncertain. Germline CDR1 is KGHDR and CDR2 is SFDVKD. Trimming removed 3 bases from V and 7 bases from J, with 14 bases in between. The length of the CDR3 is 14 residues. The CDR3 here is CATSDSSVRGGYTF. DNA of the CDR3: TGTGCCACCAGTGATAGTAGTGTCCGGGGTGGCTACACCTTC.

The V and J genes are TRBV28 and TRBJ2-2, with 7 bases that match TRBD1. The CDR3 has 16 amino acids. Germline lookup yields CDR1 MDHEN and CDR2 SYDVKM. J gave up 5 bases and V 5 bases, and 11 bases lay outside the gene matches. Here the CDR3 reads CASSLNTGTETGELFF. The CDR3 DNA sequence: TGTGCCAGCAGTCTAAACACCGGGACAGAGACCGGGGAGCTGTTTTTT.

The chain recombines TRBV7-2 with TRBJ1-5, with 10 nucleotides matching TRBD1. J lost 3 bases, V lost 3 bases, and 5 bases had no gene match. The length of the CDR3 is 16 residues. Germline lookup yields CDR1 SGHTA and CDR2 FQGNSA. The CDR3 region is CASSLGQGRNNQPQHF. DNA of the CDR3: TGTGCCAGCAGCTTGGGACAGGGGAGGAACAATCAGCCCCAGCATTTT.

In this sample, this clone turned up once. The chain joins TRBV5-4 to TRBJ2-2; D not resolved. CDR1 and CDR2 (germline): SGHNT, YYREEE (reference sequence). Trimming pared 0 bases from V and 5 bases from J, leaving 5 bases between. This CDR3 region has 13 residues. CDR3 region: CASSLGQTGELFF. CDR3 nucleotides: TGTGCCAGCAGCTTGGGGCAAACCGGGGAGCTGTTTTTT.

The CDR3 DNA follows: TGTGCCTGGACAGGCGGACTATATGGCTACACCTTC. Translating gives CAWTGGLYGYTF. This chain uses TRBV30 with TRBJ1-2; D is uncertain. The germline V and J ends were trimmed by 4 bases and 5 bases, with 11 bases remaining between them. Germline CDR1 and CDR2: GTSNPN and SVGIG (reference sequence). CDR3 length: 12 residues.

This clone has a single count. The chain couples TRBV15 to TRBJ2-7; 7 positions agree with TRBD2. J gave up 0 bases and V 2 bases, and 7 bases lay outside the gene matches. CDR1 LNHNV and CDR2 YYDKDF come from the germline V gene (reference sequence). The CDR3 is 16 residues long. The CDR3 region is CATSRTTSTSSYEQYF. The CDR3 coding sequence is TGTGCCACCAGCAGAACGACTAGCACGTCCTCCTACGAGCAGTACTTC.

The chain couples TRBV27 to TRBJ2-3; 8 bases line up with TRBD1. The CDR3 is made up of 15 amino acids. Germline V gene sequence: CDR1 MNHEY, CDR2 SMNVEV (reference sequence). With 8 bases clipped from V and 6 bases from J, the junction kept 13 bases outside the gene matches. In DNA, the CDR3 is TGTGCCAGCCGACGGATTACAGGGGGGTGGGATACGCAGTATTTT. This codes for CASRRITGGWDTQYF.

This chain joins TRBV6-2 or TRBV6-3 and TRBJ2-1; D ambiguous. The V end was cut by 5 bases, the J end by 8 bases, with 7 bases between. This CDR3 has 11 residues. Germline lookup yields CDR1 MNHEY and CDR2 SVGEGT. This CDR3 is CASSPGHEQFF. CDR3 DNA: TGTGCCAGCAGTCCCGGGCATGAGCAGTTCTTC.

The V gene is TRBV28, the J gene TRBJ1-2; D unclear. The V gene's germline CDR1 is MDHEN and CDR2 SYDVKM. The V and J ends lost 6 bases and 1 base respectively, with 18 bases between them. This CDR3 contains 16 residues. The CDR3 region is CASSPKRTALNYGYTF. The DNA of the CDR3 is TGTGCCAGCAGCCCCAAAAGGACTGCTCTTAACTATGGCTACACCTTC.

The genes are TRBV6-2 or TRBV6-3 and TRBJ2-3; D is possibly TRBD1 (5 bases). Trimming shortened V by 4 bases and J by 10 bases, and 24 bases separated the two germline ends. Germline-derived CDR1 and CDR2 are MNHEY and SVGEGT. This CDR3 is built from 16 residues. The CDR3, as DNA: TGTGCCAGCAGTTTGTCCCCGCGTTTAGACAGTCTCGCGCAGTATTTT. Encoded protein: CASSLSPRLDSLAQYF.

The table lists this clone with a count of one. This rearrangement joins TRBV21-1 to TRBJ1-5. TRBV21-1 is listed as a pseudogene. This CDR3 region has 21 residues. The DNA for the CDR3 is TGTGCCAGCAGCAAATTGTTCAGCCTCCAAGGGCCCAAATATAGCAATCAGCCCCAGCATTTT. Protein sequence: CASSKLFSLQGPKYSNQPQHF.

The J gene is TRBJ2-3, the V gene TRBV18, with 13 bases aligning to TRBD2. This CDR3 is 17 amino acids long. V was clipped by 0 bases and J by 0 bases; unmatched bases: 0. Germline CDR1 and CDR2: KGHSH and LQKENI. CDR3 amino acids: CASSPPGLAGSTDTQYF. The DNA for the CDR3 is TGTGCCAGCTCACCACCGGGACTAGCGGGGAGCACAGATACGCAGTATTTT.

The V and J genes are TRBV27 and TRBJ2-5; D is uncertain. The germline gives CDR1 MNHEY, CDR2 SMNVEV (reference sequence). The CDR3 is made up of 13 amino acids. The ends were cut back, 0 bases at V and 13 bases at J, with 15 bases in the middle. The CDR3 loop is CASSLSGNGRPYF. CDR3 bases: TGTGCCAGCAGTTTATCGGGGAATGGCCGACCGTACTTC.

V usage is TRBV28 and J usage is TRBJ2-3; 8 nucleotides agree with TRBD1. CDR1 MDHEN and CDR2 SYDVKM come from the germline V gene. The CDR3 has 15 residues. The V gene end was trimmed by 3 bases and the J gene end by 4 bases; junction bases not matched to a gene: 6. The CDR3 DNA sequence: TGTGCCAGCAGTTTGACAGGGGAAAGGGCAGATACGCAGTATTTT. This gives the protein CASSLTGERADTQYF.

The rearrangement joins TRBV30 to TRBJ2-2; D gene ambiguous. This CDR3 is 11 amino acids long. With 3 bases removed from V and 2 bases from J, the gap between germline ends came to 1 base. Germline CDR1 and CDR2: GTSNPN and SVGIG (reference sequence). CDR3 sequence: CAWSNTGELFF. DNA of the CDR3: TGTGCCTGGAGCAACACCGGGGAGCTGTTTTTT.

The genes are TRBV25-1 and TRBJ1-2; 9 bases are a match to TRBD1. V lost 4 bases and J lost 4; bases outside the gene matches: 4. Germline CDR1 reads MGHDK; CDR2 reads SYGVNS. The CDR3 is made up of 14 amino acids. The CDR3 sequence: CASSGAGQGYGYTF. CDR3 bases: TGTGCCAGCAGTGGAGCGGGACAGGGCTATGGCTACACCTTC.

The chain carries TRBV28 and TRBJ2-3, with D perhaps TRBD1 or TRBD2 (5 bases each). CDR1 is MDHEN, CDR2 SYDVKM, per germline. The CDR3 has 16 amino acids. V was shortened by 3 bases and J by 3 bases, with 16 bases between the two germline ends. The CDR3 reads CASSLGDLGGTDTQYF. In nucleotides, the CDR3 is TGTGCCAGCAGTTTGGGGGACCTGGGCGGGACAGATACGCAGTATTTT.

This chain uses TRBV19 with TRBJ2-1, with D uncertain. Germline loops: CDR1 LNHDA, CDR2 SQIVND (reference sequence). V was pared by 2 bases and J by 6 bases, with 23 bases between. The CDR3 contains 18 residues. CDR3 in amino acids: CASSILAPWKTPVNEQFF. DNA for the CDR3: TGTGCCAGTAGTATATTAGCTCCCTGGAAAACCCCCGTCAATGAGCAGTTCTTC.

The CDR3 is CASSQLAVPSFSPANEQFF. DNA for the CDR3: TGTGCCAGCAGCCAATTAGCGGTACCCTCGTTTTCCCCGGCCAATGAGCAGTTCTTC. This chain connects TRBV9 to TRBJ2-1; D might be TRBD2 (6 bases). The germline V gene has CDR1 SGDLS and CDR2 YYNGEE. V lost 4 bases to trimming and J lost 6 bases, with 29 bases between them. The CDR3 is made up of 19 amino acids.

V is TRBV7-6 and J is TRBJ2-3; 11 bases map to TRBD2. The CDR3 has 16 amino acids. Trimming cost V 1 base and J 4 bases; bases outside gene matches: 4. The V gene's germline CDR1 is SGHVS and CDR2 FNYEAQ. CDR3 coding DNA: TGTGCCAGCAGCTTAGAACTAGCGGGAGAGCCAGATACGCAGTATTTT. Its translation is CASSLELAGEPDTQYF.

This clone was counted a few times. In DNA, the CDR3 is TGTGCCAGCAAGGGTCGACAGCCGAATCAGCCCCAGCATTTT. Protein product: CASKGRQPNQPQHF. The J gene is TRBJ1-5, the V gene TRBV6-5, with TRBD1 as a possible D gene (5 bases). Trimming removed 7 bases at V and 4 bases at J, with 14 bases between. Germline-derived CDR1 and CDR2 are MNHEY and SVGAGI. The CDR3 has 14 residues.

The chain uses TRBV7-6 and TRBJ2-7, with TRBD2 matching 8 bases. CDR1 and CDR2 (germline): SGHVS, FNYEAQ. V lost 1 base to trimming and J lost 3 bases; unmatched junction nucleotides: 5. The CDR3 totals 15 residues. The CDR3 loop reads CASSLGKGLDYEQYF. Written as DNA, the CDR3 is TGTGCCAGCAGCTTAGGGAAGGGACTAGACTACGAGCAGTACTTC.